The present T cell receptor beta chain was sequenced within a study of blood T cell repertoires in COVID-19. Study-level information: There were acute and convalescent COVID-19 samples, and they came from the United States, Italy and Spain. Sample material is recorded as cDNA or gDNA derived from T cells, B-cell-depleted T cells, or PBMCs.

As processed by the authors: The assay estimated nucleated cells by amplifying reference gene primers. TCRdb's table, derived via immunoSEQ multiplex PCR, lists solely in-frame clones and lacks some. V, J and clone size reflect that table, while D and trimming were determined from the DNA. Of 200,000 to 300,000 clones in the sample, around 80% were seen once. The V end lost 2 bases, the J end lost 0 bases, and 7 bases lay between the germline ends. Germline V CDR1 and CDR2: SEHNR, FQNEAQ (reference sequence). This CDR3 has 15 amino acids. The sequence was collected from a human donor in a cohort sampled during active COVID-19. Sequencing was carried out using peripheral blood. V gene TRBV7-9 combines with J gene TRBJ2-2; maybe TRBD1 (6 bases). The CDR3 bases are TGTGCCAGCAGCTTATCAGGGGCGAACACCGGGGAGCTGTTTTTT. This gives the protein CASSLSGANTGELFF.